The clone carrying this T cell receptor beta chain appeared a single time. Its antigen is as yet unknown. These data are taken from a study of radiotherapy plus CTLA-4 blockade in lung cancer. Trimming shortened V by 6 bases and J by 1 base, and 18 bases separated the two germline ends. Looked up from germline, CDR1 is MNHEY and CDR2 is SMNVEV (reference sequence). This CDR3 contains 16 residues. Libraries were prepared by immunoSEQ multiplex PCR; TCRdb keeps only in-frame clonotypes and omits some of them. The data show more than 90,000 clones, with roughly 86% seen just once and 3% to 4% held by the top ten. General study points: After treatment with radiotherapy plus ipilimumab, TCR clones that came from the tumor expanded in blood. According to reports, early shifts in blood T cell clones, alongside interferon-beta, forecast response most accurately.

Ipilimumab-mediated CTLA-4 blockade plus focal radiation was given to patients having chemo-refractory metastatic non-small-cell lung cancer. Source: peripheral blood, taken from a patient treated with radiotherapy plus ipilimumab. The receptor's source is a human donor with non-small cell lung cancer that progressed on radiotherapy plus ipilimumab. Some clones in this sample may be carry-over from other donors' samples. The rearrangement uses TRBV27 and TRBJ1-1, with D unresolved. The CDR3 bases are TGTGCCAGCAGCCCGCCGAGAAGGCTTACGAACACTGAAGCTTTCTTT. Residues: CASSPPRRLTNTEAFF.